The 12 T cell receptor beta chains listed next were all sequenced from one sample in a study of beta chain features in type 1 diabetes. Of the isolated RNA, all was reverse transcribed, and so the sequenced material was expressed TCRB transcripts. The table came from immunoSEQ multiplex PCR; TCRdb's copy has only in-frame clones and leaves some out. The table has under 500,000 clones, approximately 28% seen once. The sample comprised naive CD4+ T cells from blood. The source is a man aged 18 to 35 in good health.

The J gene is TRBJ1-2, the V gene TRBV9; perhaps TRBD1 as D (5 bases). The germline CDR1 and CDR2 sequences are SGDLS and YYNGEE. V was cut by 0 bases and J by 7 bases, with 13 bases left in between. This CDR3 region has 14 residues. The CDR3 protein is CASSVGWGSGGYTF. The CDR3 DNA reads TGTGCCAGCAGCGTAGGATGGGGCTCGGGTGGCTACACCTTC.

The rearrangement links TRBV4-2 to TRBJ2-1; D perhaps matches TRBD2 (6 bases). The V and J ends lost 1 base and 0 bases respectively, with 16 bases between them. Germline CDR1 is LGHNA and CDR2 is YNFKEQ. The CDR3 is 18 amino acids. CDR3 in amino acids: CASSQGAAAGISYNEQFF. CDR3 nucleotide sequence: TGTGCCAGCAGCCAAGGCGCGGCGGCGGGAATCTCCTACAATGAGCAGTTCTTC.

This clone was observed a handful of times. CDR3 DNA: TGTGCCAGCATCTTGGGGAGGGAAACCTACAATGAGCAGTTCTTC. It encodes CASILGRETYNEQFF. This chain uses TRBV6-6 with TRBJ2-1; 7 nucleotides match TRBD2. CDR1 and CDR2 from the germline V gene are MNHNY and SVGAGI (reference sequence). J was trimmed by 2 bases and V by 7 bases; bases with no gene match: 8. CDR3 length equals 15 residues.

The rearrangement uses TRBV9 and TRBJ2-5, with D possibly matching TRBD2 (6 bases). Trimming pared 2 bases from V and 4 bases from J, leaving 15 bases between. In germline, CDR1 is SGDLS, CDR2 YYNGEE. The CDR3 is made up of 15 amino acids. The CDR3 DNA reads TGTGCCAGCAGCGTCCGGACCCGGGGGACAGAGACCCAGTACTTC. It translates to CASSVRTRGTETQYF.

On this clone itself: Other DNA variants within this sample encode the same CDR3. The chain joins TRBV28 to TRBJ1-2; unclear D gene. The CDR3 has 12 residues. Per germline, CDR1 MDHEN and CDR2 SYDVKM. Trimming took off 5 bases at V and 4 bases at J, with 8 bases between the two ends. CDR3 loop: CASSPDLYGYTF. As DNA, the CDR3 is TGTGCCAGCAGTCCAGACCTCTATGGCTACACCTTC.

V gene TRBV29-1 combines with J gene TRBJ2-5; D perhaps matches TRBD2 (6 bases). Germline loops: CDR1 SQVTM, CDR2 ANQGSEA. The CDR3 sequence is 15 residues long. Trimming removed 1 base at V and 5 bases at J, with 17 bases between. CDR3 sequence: CSVEGDGSPVETQYF. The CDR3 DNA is TGCAGCGTTGAAGGAGACGGGAGCCCCGTCGAGACCCAGTACTTC.

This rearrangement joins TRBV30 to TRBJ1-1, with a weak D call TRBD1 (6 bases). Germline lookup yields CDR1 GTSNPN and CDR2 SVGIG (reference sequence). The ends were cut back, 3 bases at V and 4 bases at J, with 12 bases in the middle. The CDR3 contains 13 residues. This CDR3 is CAWRPDRFTEAFF. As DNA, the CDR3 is TGTGCCTGGAGACCAGACAGGTTCACTGAAGCTTTCTTT. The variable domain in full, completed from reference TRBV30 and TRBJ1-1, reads SQTIHQWPATLVQPVGSPLSLECTVEGTSNPNLYWYRQAAGRGLQLLFYSVGIGQISSEVPQNLSASRPQDRQFILSSKKLLLSDSGFYLCAWRPDRFTEAFFGQGTRLTVV.

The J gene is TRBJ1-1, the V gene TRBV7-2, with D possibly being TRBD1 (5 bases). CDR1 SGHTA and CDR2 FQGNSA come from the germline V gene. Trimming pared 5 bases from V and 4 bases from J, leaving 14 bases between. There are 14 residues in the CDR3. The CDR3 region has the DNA TGTGCCAGCAGCCTCTACGGGGGGAGCACTGAAGCTTTCTTT. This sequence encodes CASSLYGGSTEAFF.

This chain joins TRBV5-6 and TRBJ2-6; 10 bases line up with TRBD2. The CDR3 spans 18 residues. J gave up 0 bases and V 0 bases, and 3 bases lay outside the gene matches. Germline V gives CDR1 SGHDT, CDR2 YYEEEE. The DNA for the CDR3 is TGTGCCAGCAGCTTGGGACCTAGCGGGAGCTCTGGGGCCAACGTCCTGACTTTC. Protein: CASSLGPSGSSGANVLTF.

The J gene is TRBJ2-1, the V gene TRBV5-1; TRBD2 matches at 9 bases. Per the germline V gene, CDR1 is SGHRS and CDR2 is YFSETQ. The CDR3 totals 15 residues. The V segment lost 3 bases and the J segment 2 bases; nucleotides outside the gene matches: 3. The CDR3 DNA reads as TGCGCCAGCAGCTCCGGGACTAGCCCCTACAATGAGCAGTTCTTC. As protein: CASSSGTSPYNEQFF.

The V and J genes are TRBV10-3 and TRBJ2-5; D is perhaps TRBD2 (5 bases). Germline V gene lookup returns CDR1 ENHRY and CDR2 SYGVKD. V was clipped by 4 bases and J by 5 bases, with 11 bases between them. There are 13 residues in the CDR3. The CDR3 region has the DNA TGTGCCATCAGTGGTGGACGGAGGGAGACCCAGTACTTC. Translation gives CAISGGRRETQYF.

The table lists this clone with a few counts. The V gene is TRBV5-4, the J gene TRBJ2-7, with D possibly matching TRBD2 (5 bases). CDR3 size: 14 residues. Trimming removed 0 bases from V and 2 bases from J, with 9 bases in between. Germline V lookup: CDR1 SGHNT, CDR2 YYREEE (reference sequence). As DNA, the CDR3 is TGTGCCAGCAGCTTGGAAATTAGCGCCTACGAGCAGTACTTC. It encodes CASSLEISAYEQYF. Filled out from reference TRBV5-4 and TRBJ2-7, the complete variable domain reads ETGVTQSPTHLIKTRGQQVTLRCSSQSGHNTVSWYQQALGQGPQFIFQYYREEENGRGNFPPRFSGLQFPNYSSELNVNALELDDSALYLCASSLEISAYEQYFGPGTRLTVT.